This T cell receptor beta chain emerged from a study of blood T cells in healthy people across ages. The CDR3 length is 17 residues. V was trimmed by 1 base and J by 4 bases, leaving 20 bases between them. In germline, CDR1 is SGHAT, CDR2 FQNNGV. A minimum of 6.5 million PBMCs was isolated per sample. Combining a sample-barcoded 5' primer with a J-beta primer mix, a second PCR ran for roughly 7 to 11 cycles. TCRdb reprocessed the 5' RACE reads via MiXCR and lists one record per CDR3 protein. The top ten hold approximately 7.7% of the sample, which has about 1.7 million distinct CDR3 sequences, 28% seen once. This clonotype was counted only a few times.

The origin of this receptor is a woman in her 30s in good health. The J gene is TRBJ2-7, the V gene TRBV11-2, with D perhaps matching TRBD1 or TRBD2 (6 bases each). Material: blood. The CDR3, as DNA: TGTGCCAGCAGCTTAGGTGGGGGGCATGAGGGAGGATACGAGCAGTACTTC. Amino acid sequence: CASSLGGGHEGGYEQYF.